One sample yielded the 18 T cell receptor beta chains listed below, sequenced in a study of blood T cell repertoires in COVID-19. Clones were read by immunoSEQ multiplex PCR, and TCRdb kept only the in-frame ones, dropping some. In the table there are more than 150,000 clones, about 83% of which are singletons. The sequencing sample was made of peripheral blood. The receptor set was obtained from an older man who had recovered from COVID-19.

The rearrangement uses TRBV30 and TRBJ2-7, with a possible D match to TRBD2 (5 bases). From germline, CDR1 is GTSNPN and CDR2 SVGIG (reference sequence). The CDR3 extends over 14 amino acids. Trimming cost V 5 bases and J 0 bases, with 14 bases left between them. The CDR3 here is CAWARRLNSYEQYF. Here the CDR3 DNA reads TGTGCCTGGGCCCGCCGACTAAACTCCTACGAGCAGTACTTC. Full variable domain (rest looked up from reference TRBV30 and TRBJ2-7): SQTIHQWPATLVQPVGSPLSLECTVEGTSNPNLYWYRQAAGRGLQLLFYSVGIGQISSEVPQNLSASRPQDRQFILSSKKLLLSDSGFYLCAWARRLNSYEQYFGPGTRLTVT.

V usage is TRBV10-3 and J usage is TRBJ1-3, with unresolved D. Germline V gives CDR1 ENHRY, CDR2 SYGVKD. The CDR3 loop spans 16 amino acids. Deletions cut 0 bases from V and 3 bases from J, with 12 bases between. The CDR3 bases are TGTGCCATCAGTGAGTCAGCGGCCGGGAGTGGAAACACCATATATTTT. Translation gives CAISESAAGSGNTIYF.

The chain has TRBV5-4 and TRBJ2-3; 11 bases line up with TRBD2. The CDR3 spans 16 residues. V shed 4 bases, J shed 4 bases, and the junction held 8 bases outside the gene matches. Per the germline V gene, CDR1 is SGHNT and CDR2 is YYREEE (reference sequence). The CDR3 sequence: CASSLRLAGKSDTQYF. The CDR3, as DNA: TGTGCCAGCAGCCTGAGACTAGCGGGAAAATCAGATACGCAGTATTTT. The variable domain in full, completed from reference TRBV5-4 and TRBJ2-3, reads ETGVTQSPTHLIKTRGQQVTLRCSSQSGHNTVSWYQQALGQGPQFIFQYYREEENGRGNFPPRFSGLQFPNYSSELNVNALELDDSALYLCASSLRLAGKSDTQYFGPGTRLTVL.

The gene calls are TRBV30 and TRBJ1-2; the D is unclear. There are 13 residues in the CDR3. The V end lost 3 bases, the J end lost 4 bases, and 12 bases lay between the germline ends. Germline V gives CDR1 GTSNPN, CDR2 SVGIG (reference sequence). The CDR3 region has the DNA TGTGCCTGGAGGTTGTCGCAGTCCTATGGCTACACCTTC. The encoded protein is CAWRLSQSYGYTF. The variable domain in full, with the rest retrieved from reference TRBV30 and TRBJ1-2, is SQTIHQWPATLVQPVGSPLSLECTVEGTSNPNLYWYRQAAGRGLQLLFYSVGIGQISSEVPQNLSASRPQDRQFILSSKKLLLSDSGFYLCAWRLSQSYGYTFGSGTRLTVV.

This clone occurred a few times. The V and J genes are TRBV5-1 and TRBJ2-7; D possibly corresponds to TRBD2 (5 bases). This CDR3 has 13 amino acids. Trimming removed 3 bases at V and 2 bases at J, with 9 bases between. The germline V gene encodes CDR1 SGHRS and CDR2 YFSETQ. The CDR3 is CASSSLATYEQYF. CDR3 nucleotide sequence: TGCGCCAGCAGCTCTCTAGCCACCTACGAGCAGTACTTC.

This clone came up many times. The rearrangement links TRBV30 to TRBJ2-1, with 9 bases identical to TRBD2. Germline V CDR1 and CDR2: GTSNPN, SVGIG (reference sequence). The CDR3 contains 15 residues. V shed 1 base and J 5 bases; nucleotides not matched to a gene: 6. The CDR3 coding sequence is TGTGCCTGGAGTGCCTGGACTAGCGACAACAATGAGCAGTTCTTC. Its protein product is CAWSAWTSDNNEQFF. Full variable domain (rest looked up from reference TRBV30 and TRBJ2-1): SQTIHQWPATLVQPVGSPLSLECTVEGTSNPNLYWYRQAAGRGLQLLFYSVGIGQISSEVPQNLSASRPQDRQFILSSKKLLLSDSGFYLCAWSAWTSDNNEQFFGPGTRLTVL.

The rearrangement joins TRBV19 to TRBJ1-5; D ambiguous. In germline, CDR1 is LNHDA, CDR2 SQIVND (reference sequence). This CDR3 is 14 amino acids long. Trimming shortened V by 1 base and J by 6 bases, and 10 bases separated the two germline ends. The chain's CDR3 is CASSIAGFGQPQHF. The CDR3 DNA is TGTGCCAGTAGTATAGCGGGTTTTGGTCAGCCCCAGCATTTT.

This clone was seen only once. This sequence joins TRBV6-1 and TRBJ2-5, with TRBD2 matching over 7 bases. Trimming cost V 0 bases and J 5 bases; bases outside gene matches: 6. Germline-derived CDR1 and CDR2 are MNHNS and SASEGT. The CDR3 length is 15 residues. CDR3 residues: CASSEAQAGRETQYF. The CDR3 DNA reads TGTGCCAGCAGTGAAGCACAAGCGGGAAGGGAGACCCAGTACTTC.

This clone occurred a few times. This chain connects TRBV5-1 to TRBJ2-7; TRBD2 might be the D (6 bases). The germline V and J ends were trimmed by 0 bases and 1 base, with 11 bases remaining between them. The CDR3 contains 15 residues. Germline V gene sequence: CDR1 SGHRS, CDR2 YFSETQ. For the CDR3, the DNA is TGCGCCAGCAGCTTGGAGGGAGGTCGGTCCTACGAGCAGTACTTC. Translated: CASSLEGGRSYEQYF.

The V and J genes are TRBV5-1 and TRBJ2-1, with D perhaps TRBD2 (6 bases). V lost 3 bases and J lost 0, with 13 bases in between. Germline lookup yields CDR1 SGHRS and CDR2 YFSETQ. There are 16 residues in the CDR3. The CDR3 protein is CASSSEAGSSYNEQFF. The DNA for the CDR3 is TGCGCCAGCAGCTCCGAAGCGGGTAGCTCCTACAATGAGCAGTTCTTC.

V is TRBV15 and J is TRBJ1-2; TRBD1 matches 8 bases. Trimming at V came to 3 bases and at J to 7 bases, leaving 10 bases not matched to a gene. Germline V gives CDR1 LNHNV, CDR2 YYDKDF (reference sequence). The CDR3 has 15 amino acids. The CDR3 reads CATSRGATGGGGYTF. The DNA of the CDR3 is TGTGCCACCAGCAGGGGGGCTACAGGGGGAGGTGGCTACACCTTC.

This chain connects TRBV7-2 to TRBJ2-1; the match to TRBD2 covers 7 bases. CDR1 and CDR2 from the germline V gene are SGHTA and FQGNSA. V trimming: 3 bases; J trimming: 8 bases; junction bases outside the gene matches: 10. The length of the CDR3 is 15 residues. The CDR3 region is CASSLMGEGLYEQFF. CDR3 DNA: TGTGCCAGCAGCTTGATGGGGGAGGGCCTATATGAGCAGTTCTTC. The entire variable domain, with the rest obtained from reference TRBV7-2 and TRBJ2-1, is as follows: GAGVSQSPSNKVTEKGKDVELRCDPISGHTALYWYRQSLGQGLEFLIYFQGNSAPDKSGLPSDRFSAERTGGSVSTLTIQRTQQEDSAVYLCASSLMGEGLYEQFFGPGTRLTVL.

The chain is built from TRBV6-1 and TRBJ1-4; the D gene is possibly TRBD1 (6 bases). The CDR3 spans 14 residues. The V gene's germline CDR1 is MNHNS and CDR2 SASEGT. With 2 bases removed from V and 6 bases from J, the gap between germline ends came to 10 bases. This CDR3 is CASSESGVYEKLFF. In DNA form, the CDR3 reads TGTGCCAGCAGTGAATCAGGGGTCTATGAAAAACTGTTTTTT.

The chain combines TRBV5-6 with TRBJ2-7; TRBD1 aligns across 10 bases. There are 15 residues in the CDR3. Germline V gene lookup returns CDR1 SGHDT and CDR2 YYEEEE. Losses at the gene ends were 4 bases for V and 4 bases for J; bases not matched to a gene: 8. CDR3 in DNA: TGTGCCAGCAGCGGATCCGGGACAGGGGAGTACGAGCAGTACTTC. It codes for CASSGSGTGEYEQYF.

This chain joins TRBV4-3 and TRBJ2-6; the D gene is possibly TRBD1 (5 bases). The ends were cut back, 1 base at V and 2 bases at J, with 12 bases in the middle. This CDR3 spans 17 amino acids. CDR1 and CDR2 from the germline V gene are LGHNA and YSLEER. Here the CDR3 DNA reads TGCGCCAGCAGCCAAGCCCCAGGGAAGCCTGGGGCCAACGTCCTGACTTTC. Its translation is CASSQAPGKPGANVLTF.

The genes are TRBV3-1 (or the pseudogene TRBV3-2) and TRBJ2-1; 12 nucleotides match TRBD2. In germline, CDR1 is LGHDT, CDR2 YNNKEL (reference sequence). The CDR3 totals 15 residues. V was pared by 1 base and J by 6 bases, with 1 base of the junction left unmatched. The CDR3 region is CASSQVLAGGNEQFF. CDR3 bases: TGTGCCAGCAGCCAAGTACTAGCGGGAGGCAATGAGCAGTTCTTC.

V gene TRBV30 combines with J gene TRBJ2-1; TRBD2 aligns across 13 bases. J lost 12 bases, V lost 1 base, and 3 bases had no gene match. This CDR3 is 13 amino acids long. Germline V gene lookup returns CDR1 GTSNPN and CDR2 SVGIG (reference sequence). The CDR3 is CAWSGTSGRAQFF. The CDR3 DNA is TGTGCCTGGAGTGGGACTAGCGGGAGAGCGCAGTTCTTC.

The V and J genes are TRBV19 and TRBJ2-7; D perhaps matches TRBD1 (6 bases). Germline CDR1 and CDR2: LNHDA and SQIVND (reference sequence). Trimming cost V 3 bases and J 3 bases, with 12 bases left between them. The CDR3 is 14 amino acids. CDR3 DNA: TGTGCCAGTAGTATCGTACAGGGAGTCTACGAGCAGTACTTC. The encoded protein is CASSIVQGVYEQYF. Together with reference TRBV19 and TRBJ2-7, the CDR3 gives the full variable domain: DGGITQSPKYLFRKEGQNVTLSCEQNLNHDAMYWYRQDPGQGLRLIYYSQIVNDFQKGDIAEGYSVSREKKESFPLTVTSAQKNPTAFYLCASSIVQGVYEQYFGPGTRLTVT.